The 14 T cell receptor beta chains below all came from one sample that was sequenced in a study of persistence of HIV-infected CD4 T cells. No antigen has been assigned to these receptors. Lysates of CMV-infected fibroblasts at around 9.8 ug/mL stimulated these cells. Sorted nonresponding memory CD4+ T cells were CD40L-negative, CD69-negative, CD45RO-high. The libraries were made with immunoSEQ version 4 in survey mode. Clones were sequenced by immunoSEQ multiplex PCR, and TCRdb holds only the in-frame ones, with some missing. Of more than 45,000 clones listed, 70% to 80% are singletons. The source material was CD4+ T cells sorted from PBMCs after 18-hour stimulation, sampled from a patient who received antiretroviral therapy. Receptors originate from an adult man with HIV who was CMV-seropositive.

The gene calls are TRBV3-1 (or the pseudogene TRBV3-2) and TRBJ2-7; D ambiguous. The V end lost 4 bases, the J end lost 2 bases, and 9 bases lay between the germline ends. CDR1 and CDR2 (germline): LGHDT, YNNKEL (reference sequence). The CDR3 contains 13 residues. As DNA, the CDR3 is TGTGCCAGCAGCCCCTTCGAGGCCTACGAGCAGTACTTC. Protein: CASSPFEAYEQYF.

The rearrangement uses TRBV5-5 and TRBJ1-4; 8 bases fit TRBD1. Germline CDR1 and CDR2: SGHKS and YYEKEE (reference sequence). The length of the CDR3 is 14 residues. V lost 5 bases to trimming and J lost 5 bases; unmatched junction nucleotides: 5. The CDR3 bases are TGTGCCAGCAGACAACAGGGGGAGAATGAAAAACTGTTTTTT. Its protein product is CASRQQGENEKLFF.

The chain uses TRBV30 and TRBJ2-5, with 8 nucleotides matching TRBD1. CDR1 is GTSNPN, CDR2 SVGIG, per germline (reference sequence). The trim removed 5 bases at V and 5 bases at J, leaving 10 bases unmatched. The CDR3 length is 14 residues. The CDR3 loop reads CAWGGRQGAETQYF. The CDR3, as DNA: TGTGCCTGGGGGGGGAGGCAGGGGGCTGAGACCCAGTACTTC.

The chain uses TRBV2 and TRBJ2-7; 7 bases line up with TRBD2. In germline, CDR1 is SNHLY, CDR2 FYNNEI. The length of the CDR3 is 13 residues. With 8 bases clipped from V and 1 base from J, the junction kept 5 bases outside the gene matches. This CDR3 is CASHPSGSYEQYF. The CDR3 nucleotides are TGTGCCAGCCATCCTAGCGGTTCCTACGAGCAGTACTTC.

This chain joins TRBV14 and TRBJ2-5; the D is unclear. This CDR3 contains 14 residues. V was pared by 1 base and J by 3 bases, with 9 bases between. The germline V gene encodes CDR1 SGHDN and CDR2 FVKESK. CDR3: CASSQGGIEETQYF. CDR3 coding DNA: TGTGCCAGCAGCCAAGGTGGAATTGAAGAGACCCAGTACTTC.

The chain combines TRBV27 with TRBJ2-7; 7 nucleotides line up with TRBD1. The CDR3 consists of 14 residues. Trimming took 5 bases from V and 5 from J; bases not matched to a gene: 9. CDR1 and CDR2 from the germline V gene are MNHEY and SMNVEV (reference sequence). CDR3 loop: CASSPLDRVHEQYF. The CDR3 bases are TGTGCCAGCAGTCCCCTCGACAGGGTCCACGAGCAGTACTTC.

V is TRBV6-5 and J is TRBJ2-2, with D possibly being TRBD1 (5 bases). V lost 7 bases to trimming and J lost 3 bases, with 12 bases between them. This CDR3 comprises 14 residues. CDR1 and CDR2 from the germline V gene are MNHEY and SVGAGI. The CDR3: CASNSQGDTGELFF. The CDR3 nucleotides read TGTGCCAGCAATTCCCAGGGTGACACCGGGGAGCTGTTTTTT.

The rearrangement links TRBV5-1 to TRBJ1-1, with 11 nucleotides matching TRBD1. The CDR3 contains 15 residues. The trim removed 4 bases at V and 5 bases at J, leaving 7 bases unmatched. CDR1 and CDR2 from the germline V gene are SGHRS and YFSETQ. The CDR3 region has the DNA TGCGCCAGCAGCCCAATGGGACAGGGGGGAACTGAAGCTTTCTTT. It translates to CASSPMGQGGTEAFF.

V gene TRBV12-3 or TRBV12-4 combines with J gene TRBJ1-1; no firm D call. V gave up 3 bases and J gave up 1 base, with 6 bases separating them. This CDR3 has 13 amino acids. The CDR3 reads CASSFGGNTEAFF. The DNA for the CDR3 is TGTGCCAGCAGTTTTGGTGGGAACACTGAAGCTTTCTTT.

V is TRBV3-1 (or the pseudogene TRBV3-2) and J is TRBJ1-3; 7 bases are shared with TRBD1. Germline loops: CDR1 LGHDT, CDR2 YNNKEL (reference sequence). This CDR3 is 15 amino acids long. V lost 1 base and J lost 4; bases outside the gene matches: 4. CDR3 nucleotide sequence: TGTGCCAGCAGCCAAGCGTGGACAGGAGGAAACACCATATATTTT. This translates into CASSQAWTGGNTIYF.

This clone was seen only a few times. This CDR3 is also generated by other DNA sequences in the sample. The J gene is TRBJ1-1, the V gene TRBV5-5; D is perhaps TRBD1 (5 bases). The V gene's germline CDR1 is SGHKS and CDR2 YYEKEE (reference sequence). There are 13 residues in the CDR3. Trimming removed 1 base at V and 4 bases at J, with 8 bases between. The CDR3 bases are TGTGCCAGCAGCTTGTTCGGGGGCACTGAAGCTTTCTTT. It encodes CASSLFGGTEAFF.

The gene calls are TRBV5-4 and TRBJ2-3; maybe TRBD1 (5 bases). V was pared by 4 bases and J by 1 base, with 10 bases between. Germline lookup yields CDR1 SGHNT and CDR2 YYREEE (reference sequence). CDR3 length: 14 amino acids. CDR3 amino acids: CASSEMGRTDTQYF. The CDR3 nucleotides are TGTGCCAGCAGCGAGATGGGGCGCACAGATACGCAGTATTTT.

The chain joins TRBV7-6 to TRBJ2-2, with D possibly matching TRBD1 (5 bases). The CDR3 extends over 18 amino acids. Trimming removed 1 base from V and 0 bases from J, with 15 bases in between. Germline CDR1 and CDR2: SGHVS and FNYEAQ. CDR3 DNA: TGTGCCAGCAGCTTAGTCCGGGTAGACAGCGCGAACACCGGGGAGCTGTTTTTT. Translation gives CASSLVRVDSANTGELFF.

The V and J genes are TRBV25-1 and TRBJ2-6, with 8 bases that match TRBD1. The CDR3 is 17 amino acids. V lost 4 bases, J lost 0 bases, and 5 bases stayed unmatched. Germline V lookup: CDR1 MGHDK, CDR2 SYGVNS. The CDR3 spells CASSGQGIVSGANVLTF. The CDR3 DNA reads as TGTGCCAGCAGTGGACAGGGGATTGTCTCTGGGGCCAACGTCCTGACTTTC.